The sequence of this TCR beta chain was determined in a study of blood T cell repertoires in COVID-19 (TCRdb year 2020). In the study overall: The collaborator samples originated in the United States, Italy and Spain and spanned the acute and convalescent phases of COVID-19. Subjects who had been exposed to COVID-19, were actively infected with it, or had recovered from it provided the deeply sampled blood TCRbeta repertoires that made up the dataset. The material from the prospective study consisted of cDNA or gDNA derived from T cells, B-cell-depleted T cells, or PBMCs. Where available, HLA class I and class II types were obtained from metadata supplied by the sample provider rather than from assay-based typing. Samples were obtained from the ongoing ImmuneRACE study (first 160 participants) and from some 1,200 subjects provided by 6 global collaborators. A de-identified subject ID, COVID-19 status, age in years and sex were almost always included in the sample metadata. The repertoires were released in a freely available public database meant as a resource for research on the immune response to SARS-CoV-2.

Trimming removed 7 bases from V and 2 bases from J, leaving 12 bases between the germline ends. CDR1 and CDR2, per the germline V gene, are SNHLY and FYNNEI. CDR3 length: 15 amino acids, cysteine to phenylalanine. Solely the CDR3 DNA is kept, with 45 bases framed from the first base. Enrolling through a virtual design, the prospective study's participants ranged in age from about 18 to 89 years and lived across more than 20 United States geographic areas. To assign participants to cohorts, the prospective study relied on clinical history that participants themselves reported in a screening survey and a study questionnaire. Each participant in the prospective study had whole blood, serum and a nasopharyngeal or oropharyngeal swab collected by mobile phlebotomists. Additional blood draws and questionnaires over an approximately two-month period could optionally be provided by prospective study participants. Prospective study blood samples were shipped either frozen or at room temperature before DNA extraction.

General conclusions and limits of the study: How much clinical and demographic metadata was included differed by source and by participant, and the metadata was provided uncurated.

TCRbeta CDR3 regions were amplified from genomic DNA using the immunoSEQ Assay, a bias-controlled multiplex PCR. The authors' pipeline ran thus. Nucleated cell counts per sample were estimated from amplification of reference gene primers within the assay. Sequence reads were collapsed and filtered to measure the absolute abundance of every unique TCRbeta CDR3 rearrangement. For each sample, productive Simpson clonality was calculated by taking the square root of Simpson's diversity index across productive rearrangements. The immuneACCESS repertoire file appears here via TCRdb, limited to in-frame rearrangements. These files lack a portion of the clones; in checked studies, under half of the deficit traces to unresolved V genes, and the cause of the others is not known. From that table come the V and J calls and clone size; the DNA was used to work out D and trimming. Present in this sample are around 200,000 clones, about 82% of which were seen just once. About 5.6% of the sample rests with the top ten.

As concerns this clone: Its antigen is still unknown. The sample holds no much larger clone one base away, and base qualities are not on file.

Sequenced material: PBMCs or T cells enriched from blood (not recorded which). This chain joins TRBV2 to TRBJ1-6; a tentative D match to TRBD1 spans 5 bases. This clonotype originated in a man in his forties with acute COVID-19. The CDR3 sequence is CASTREATYNSPLHF. The DNA sequence reads TGTGCCAGCACCAGGGAAGCCACCTATAATTCACCCCTCCACTTT.